The next 20 T cell receptor beta chains were all read from a single sample in a study of regulatory T cells in long-lasting Graves disease. As to time point: persistent/refractory GD, antithyroid drugs over 5 years with positive TRAb. RNA from PBMCs was the source of the TCR library. Arm-PCR of CDR3 regions with iRepertoire HTBI primers generated TCR beta libraries. TCRdb re-analysed the multiplex PCR reads in MiXCR, keeping a single row per CDR3 protein. The data contain under 450,000 distinct CDR3 sequences, 20% to 25% of them singletons. Sample: peripheral blood mononuclear cells (PBMCs), taken when the disease was refractory, from a patient treated with antithyroid drugs. The receptors originated from a woman aged 35 to 49 with Graves disease.

V and J are TRBV20-1 and TRBJ1-1, with TRBD1 matching over 9 bases. The CDR3 covers 15 residues. The ends lost 0 bases at V and 4 bases at J; junction bases unmatched: 6. Germline lookup yields CDR1 DFQATT and CDR2 SNEGSKA (reference sequence). For the CDR3, the DNA is TGCAGTGCTAGAGAAGGGACAGGGAGTTTCACTGAAGCTTTCTTT. It translates to CSAREGTGSFTEAFF.

This clonotype was recorded at least ten times. The genes are TRBV15 and TRBJ2-4; D gene unclear. V lost 0 bases and J lost 1, with 10 bases in between. The CDR3 runs 16 residues. Germline V lookup: CDR1 LNHNV, CDR2 YYDKDF (reference sequence). The CDR3 sequence: CATSRDLGAAKNIQYF. CDR3 nucleotide sequence: TGTGCCACCAGCAGAGATCTCGGAGCGGCCAAAAACATTCAGTACTTC.

This clonotype was counted ten times or more. V is TRBV28 and J is TRBJ1-2; a possible D gene is TRBD1 (6 bases). V was clipped by 6 bases and J by 0 bases, with 20 bases between them. Germline CDR1 reads MDHEN; CDR2 reads SYDVKM. This CDR3 has 17 residues. As DNA, the CDR3 is TGTGCCAGCAGCACCCGGACAGACACCAACTCTAACTATGGCTACACCTTC. Residues: CASSTRTDTNSNYGYTF.

The sample holds many counts of this clonotype. The rearrangement joins TRBV5-6 to TRBJ2-5; D remains ambiguous. The CDR3 contains 16 residues. Germline V gives CDR1 SGHDT, CDR2 YYEEEE. Deletions cut 3 bases from V and 2 bases from J, with 17 bases between. CDR3 nucleotide sequence: TGTGCCAGCAGCTACCAGGCCGTTCGACCTCAAGAGACCCAGTACTTC. This sequence encodes CASSYQAVRPQETQYF.

In this sample, this clonotype turned up many times. The chain employs TRBV28 and TRBJ1-1; D is possibly TRBD1 (5 bases). Germline CDR1 is MDHEN and CDR2 is SYDVKM. The CDR3 sequence is 13 residues long. V was pared by 4 bases and J by 4 bases, with 10 bases between. CDR3 in amino acids: CASSSRDRTEAFF. DNA of the CDR3: TGTGCCAGCAGTTCCAGGGATCGCACTGAAGCTTTCTTT.

This clonotype was observed a handful of times. The chain combines TRBV13 with TRBJ2-7; 7 bases map to TRBD1. This CDR3 has 16 residues. V was pared by 6 bases and J by 0 bases, with 11 bases of the junction left unmatched. Per germline, CDR1 PRHDT and CDR2 FYEKMQ (reference sequence). The CDR3 nucleotides are TGTGCCAGCAGTCCTACTGACCGGGACAGCTCCTACGAGCAGTACTTC. Its protein product is CASSPTDRDSSYEQYF.

This clonotype was observed at least ten times. V is TRBV20-1 and J is TRBJ2-7; D not resolved. CDR1 and CDR2 from the germline V gene are DFQATT and SNEGSKA (reference sequence). The CDR3 is 13 residues long. V was clipped by 0 bases and J by 1 base, with 7 bases between them. The CDR3: CSAREVASYEQYF. The CDR3 DNA reads TGCAGTGCTAGAGAGGTAGCTTCCTACGAGCAGTACTTC.

This clonotype was seen repeatedly, ten times or more. The rearrangement links TRBV2 to TRBJ1-2; D possibly corresponds to TRBD1 (6 bases). CDR1 and CDR2 (germline): SNHLY, FYNNEI. The CDR3 is 13 residues long. With 3 bases removed from V and 7 bases from J, the gap between germline ends came to 12 bases. CDR3 nucleotide sequence: TGTGCCAGCAGTGATCGGGCGGGGGCTGGCTACACCTTC. It yields the protein CASSDRAGAGYTF. The whole variable domain, remainder taken from reference TRBV2 and TRBJ1-2, is EPEVTQTPSHQVTQMGQEVILRCVPISNHLYFYWYRQILGQKVEFLVSFYNNEISEKSEIFDDQFSVERPDGSNFTLKIRSTKLEDSAMYFCASSDRAGAGYTFGSGTRLTVV.

This clonotype has a handful of counts. The chain recombines TRBV9 with TRBJ2-7; the match to TRBD2 covers 15 bases. This CDR3 is 15 amino acids long. Unmatched junction bases numbered 4, after V lost 0 bases and J lost 9 bases. The germline CDR1 and CDR2 sequences are SGDLS and YYNGEE. As DNA, the CDR3 is TGTGCCAGCAGCGTAGATGGGACTAGCGGGAGGATGCAGTACTTC. Protein sequence: CASSVDGTSGRMQYF.

This rearrangement joins TRBV3-1 to TRBJ1-4; no firm D call. Trimming took 0 bases from V and 12 from J, leaving 14 bases between them. There are 14 residues in the CDR3. From germline, CDR1 is LGHDT and CDR2 YNNKEL (reference sequence). CDR3 DNA: TGTGCCAGCAGCCAAGATCCGGCGTCGAGGGAACTGTTTTTT. It is translated as CASSQDPASRELFF.

The chain links TRBV9 to TRBJ1-1; 10 bases map to TRBD1. Germline trimming cut 2 bases from V and 9 bases from J; bases unmatched to any gene: 10. Germline CDR1 is SGDLS and CDR2 is YYNGEE. This CDR3 contains 15 residues. CDR3 protein: CASSVVGQGELKAFF. CDR3 sequence (DNA): TGTGCCAGCAGCGTTGTCGGACAGGGGGAACTCAAAGCTTTCTTT. Complete variable domain (other parts from reference TRBV9 and TRBJ1-1): DSGVTQTPKHLITATGQRVTLRCSPRSGDLSVYWYQQSLDQGLQFLIQYYNGEERAKGNILERFSAQQFPDLHSELNLSSLELGDSALYFCASSVVGQGELKAFFGQGTRLTVV.

The chain employs TRBV5-6 and TRBJ1-1; D remains ambiguous. Trimming stripped 6 bases from V and 6 bases from J, with 27 bases between. This CDR3 is 17 amino acids long. Germline V gene data show CDR1 as SGHDT and CDR2 as YYEEEE. CDR3 sequence reads: CASNTIQEGPSFPEAFF. CDR3 bases: TGTGCCAGCAACACCATCCAAGAAGGGCCCTCCTTCCCTGAAGCTTTCTTT.

This clonotype came up a few times. The V call is TRBV20-1, the J call TRBJ1-6, with 7 bases identical to TRBD1. The CDR3 extends over 14 amino acids. Germline-derived CDR1 and CDR2 are DFQATT and SNEGSKA (reference sequence). Trimming removed 6 bases from V and 6 bases from J; junction bases left unmatched: 8. DNA of the CDR3: TGCAGTGCCGCGGGGGACAGCATTAATTCACCCCTCCACTTT. This translates into CSAAGDSINSPLHF.

Many counts were recorded for this clonotype. This sequence joins TRBV28 and TRBJ2-5; TRBD1 matches at 7 bases. Germline CDR1 is MDHEN and CDR2 is SYDVKM. Germline trimming cut 8 bases from V and 0 bases from J; bases unmatched to any gene: 3. The CDR3 covers 13 residues. CDR3 sequence reads: CASLDRDQETQYF. CDR3 in DNA: TGTGCCAGCCTCGACAGGGACCAAGAGACCCAGTACTTC. The variable domain in full, with the rest retrieved from reference TRBV28 and TRBJ2-5, is DVKVTQSSRYLVKRTGEKVFLECVQDMDHENMFWYRQDPGLGLRLIYFSYDVKMKEKGDIPEGYSVSREKKERFSLILESASTNQTSMYLCASLDRDQETQYFGPGTRLLVL.

The genes are TRBV7-9 and TRBJ2-2; a weak D match, TRBD2 (6 bases). This CDR3 has 17 amino acids. Trimming cost V 3 bases and J 2 bases, with 16 bases left between them. Germline values: CDR1 SEHNR, CDR2 FQNEAQ (reference sequence). This CDR3 is CASSFGPLAVNTGELFF. CDR3 DNA: TGTGCCAGCAGCTTTGGGCCATTAGCGGTTAACACCGGGGAGCTGTTTTTT.

Ten or more counts support this clonotype. The rearrangement links TRBV28 to TRBJ1-5, with TRBD1 matching 9 bases. V lost 6 bases and J lost 3; bases outside the gene matches: 6. The length of the CDR3 is 15 residues. CDR1 is MDHEN and CDR2 is SYDVKM in the germline V gene. This CDR3 is CASSPRQGVNQPQHF. In DNA form, the CDR3 reads TGTGCCAGCAGCCCACGACAGGGGGTCAATCAGCCCCAGCATTTT. Variable domain in full (rest from reference TRBV28 and TRBJ1-5): DVKVTQSSRYLVKRTGEKVFLECVQDMDHENMFWYRQDPGLGLRLIYFSYDVKMKEKGDIPEGYSVSREKKERFSLILESASTNQTSMYLCASSPRQGVNQPQHFGDGTRLSIL.

On this clonotype: At one end, the junction sequence differs from germline, possibly due to a read error. This sequence joins TRBV7-9 and TRBJ1-5; D is ambiguous. Germline V gene sequence: CDR1 SEHNR, CDR2 FQNEAQ (reference sequence). This CDR3 has 13 residues. CDR3 DNA: TGTGTCAGCAGCTTAGGGTTGGATCAGCCCCAGCATTTT. This translates into CVSSLGLDQPQHF.

This chain connects TRBV7-2 to TRBJ2-3; D ambiguous. Germline loops: CDR1 SGHTA, CDR2 FQGNSA. CDR3 size: 16 residues. The V and J ends lost 3 bases and 0 bases respectively, with 13 bases between them. In DNA form, the CDR3 reads TGTGCCAGCAGCTTTCATATGAGCTCTAGCACAGATACGCAGTATTTT. As protein: CASSFHMSSSTDTQYF.

Many counts were recorded for this clonotype. Written as DNA, the CDR3 is TGTGCCAGCAGCCAAGTAGCGGGAACAGCCTACGAGCAGTACTTC. Protein product: CASSQVAGTAYEQYF. The chain is built from TRBV14 and TRBJ2-7; 8 bases agree with TRBD2. CDR1 is SGHDN, CDR2 FVKESK, per germline. V gave up 1 base and J gave up 2 bases; unmatched junction bases: 4. The CDR3 extends over 15 amino acids.

There are many counts of this clonotype. The chain is built from TRBV6-2 or TRBV6-3 and TRBJ1-1; D remains unclear. Germline values: CDR1 MNHEY, CDR2 SVGEGT. This CDR3 contains 14 residues. V was trimmed by 6 bases and J by 1 base, leaving 12 bases between them. CDR3 sequence: CASRGNVRNTEAFF. CDR3 sequence (DNA): TGTGCCAGCAGGGGGAATGTGAGGAACACTGAAGCTTTCTTT.